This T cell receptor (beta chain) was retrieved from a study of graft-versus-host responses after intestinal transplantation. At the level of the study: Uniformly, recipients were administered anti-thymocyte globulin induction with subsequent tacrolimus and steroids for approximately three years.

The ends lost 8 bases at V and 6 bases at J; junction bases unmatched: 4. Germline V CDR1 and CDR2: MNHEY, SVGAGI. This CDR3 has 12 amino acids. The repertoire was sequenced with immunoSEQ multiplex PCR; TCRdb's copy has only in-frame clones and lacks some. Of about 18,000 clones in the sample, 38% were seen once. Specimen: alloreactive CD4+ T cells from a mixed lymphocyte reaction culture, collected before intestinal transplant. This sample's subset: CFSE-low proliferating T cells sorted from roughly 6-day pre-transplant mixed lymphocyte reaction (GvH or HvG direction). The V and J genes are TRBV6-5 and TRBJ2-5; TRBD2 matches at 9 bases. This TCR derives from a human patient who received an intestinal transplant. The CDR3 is CASAGGSKTQYF. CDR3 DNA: TGTGCCAGCGCGGGGGGGAGTAAGACCCAGTACTTC.